This TCR beta chain was sequenced in a study of blood T cell repertoires in COVID-19. Looking at the study overall: Collection of acute and convalescent COVID-19 samples took place in the United States, Italy and Spain. From T cells, B-cell-depleted T cells, or PBMCs came the material, which was cDNA or gDNA.

In the original processing: Amplification of reference gene primers was used by the study to estimate nucleated cell counts. Here immunoSEQ multiplex PCR was the method, and the copy in TCRdb shows in-frame clones only, minus some. The DNA gave D and trimming, while V, J and clone size come from that table. The data hold 80,000 or so clones, with 80% to 90% observed a single time. The V gene's germline CDR1 is MGHDK and CDR2 SYGVNS. V was shortened by 3 bases and J by 0 bases, with 9 bases between the two germline ends. CDR3 length: 15 residues. This receptor was taken from a woman over 75 with acute or convalescent COVID-19. Sequenced material: peripheral blood. This rearrangement joins TRBV25-1 to TRBJ2-1; D remains ambiguous. The CDR3 DNA follows: TGTGCCAGCAGTGACCCTGGGCTCTCCTACAATGAGCAGTTCTTC. Amino acid sequence: CASSDPGLSYNEQFF. The full variable domain, rest sourced from reference TRBV25-1 and TRBJ2-1, is EADIYQTPRYLVIGTGKKITLECSQTMGHDKMYWYQQDPGMELHLIHYSYGVNSTEKGDLSSESTVSRIRTEHFPLTLESARPSHTSQYLCASSDPGLSYNEQFFGPGTRLTVL.